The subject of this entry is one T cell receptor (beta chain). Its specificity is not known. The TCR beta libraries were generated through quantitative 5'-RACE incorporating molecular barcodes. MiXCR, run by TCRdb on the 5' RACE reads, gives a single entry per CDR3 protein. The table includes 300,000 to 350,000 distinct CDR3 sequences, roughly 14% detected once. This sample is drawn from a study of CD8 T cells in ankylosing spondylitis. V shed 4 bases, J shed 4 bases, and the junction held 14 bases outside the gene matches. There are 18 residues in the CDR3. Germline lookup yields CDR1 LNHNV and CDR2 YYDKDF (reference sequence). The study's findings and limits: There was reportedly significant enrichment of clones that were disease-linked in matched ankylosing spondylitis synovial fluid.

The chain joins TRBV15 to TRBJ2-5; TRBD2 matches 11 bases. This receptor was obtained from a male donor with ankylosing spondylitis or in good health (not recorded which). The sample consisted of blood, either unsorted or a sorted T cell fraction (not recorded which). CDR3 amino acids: CATSTGQRIAGGLETQYF. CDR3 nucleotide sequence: TGTGCCACCAGCACCGGACAGAGGATAGCGGGGGGGCTAGAGACCCAGTACTTC. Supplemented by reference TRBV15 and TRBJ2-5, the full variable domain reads DAMVIQNPRYQVTQFGKPVTLSCSQTLNHNVMYWYQQKSSQAPKLLFHYYDKDFNNEADTPDNFQSRRPNTSFCFLDIRSPGLGDTAMYLCATSTGQRIAGGLETQYFGPGTRLLVL.